This T cell receptor beta chain stems from a study of T cells after yellow fever vaccination. Study-wide results and caveats: Although most clonotypes did not, a small share appeared in both CD4 and CD8 compartments.

MiXCR, applied by TCRdb to the 5' RACE reads, yields one record per CDR3 protein. The table records 350,000 or so distinct CDR3 sequences, 8% to 9.5% of them present only once. This CDR3 is 15 amino acids long. From germline, CDR1 is SQVTM and CDR2 ANQGSEA. V dropped 4 bases and J dropped 5; count of bases not matched to a gene: 10. This clonotype was detected only a few times. What it binds is not known. The receptor was isolated from a man in his late teens or twenties who received the YFV17D yellow fever vaccine. The material was PBMCs, obtained about 41 days after the first yellow fever vaccination. J is TRBJ2-7 and V is TRBV29-1; 11 bases map to TRBD1. This CDR3 reads CSVGLGQGAINEQYF. The CDR3, as DNA: TGCAGCGTTGGACTAGGACAGGGGGCAATAAACGAGCAGTACTTC.